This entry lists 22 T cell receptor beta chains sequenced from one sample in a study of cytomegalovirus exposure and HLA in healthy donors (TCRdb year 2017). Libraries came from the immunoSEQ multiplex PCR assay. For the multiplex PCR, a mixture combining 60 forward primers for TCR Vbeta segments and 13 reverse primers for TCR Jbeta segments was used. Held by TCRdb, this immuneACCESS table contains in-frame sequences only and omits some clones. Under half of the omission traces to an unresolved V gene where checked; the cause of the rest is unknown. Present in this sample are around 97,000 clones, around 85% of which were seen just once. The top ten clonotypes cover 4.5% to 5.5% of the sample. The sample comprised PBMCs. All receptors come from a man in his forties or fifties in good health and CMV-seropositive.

The CDR3 DNA follows: TGCAGCGTTGGGAGGCGGACAGGGGGCTCCTACAATGAGCAGTTCTTC. It yields the protein CSVGRRTGGSYNEQFF. The V call is TRBV29-1, the J call TRBJ2-1; 10 bases map to TRBD1. The CDR3 runs 16 residues. CDR1 is SQVTM and CDR2 is ANQGSEA in the germline V gene. Losses at the gene ends were 4 bases for V and 0 bases for J; bases not matched to a gene: 6.

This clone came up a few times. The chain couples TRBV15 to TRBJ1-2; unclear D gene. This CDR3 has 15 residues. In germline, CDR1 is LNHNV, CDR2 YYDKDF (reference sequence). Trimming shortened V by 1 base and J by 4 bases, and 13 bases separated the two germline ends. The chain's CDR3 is CATSRGRTDRYGYTF. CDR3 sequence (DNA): TGTGCCACCAGCAGAGGTCGTACAGACCGCTATGGCTACACCTTC.

The CDR3 region has the DNA TGTGCCAGCAGCCGAACAGGGTACCACGAGCAGTACTTC. It translates to CASSRTGYHEQYF. The rearrangement uses TRBV6-5 and TRBJ2-7; TRBD1 is a possible D gene (6 bases). Trimming removed 6 bases from V and 5 bases from J, with 14 bases in between. The CDR3 covers 13 residues. Germline V CDR1 and CDR2: MNHEY, SVGAGI.

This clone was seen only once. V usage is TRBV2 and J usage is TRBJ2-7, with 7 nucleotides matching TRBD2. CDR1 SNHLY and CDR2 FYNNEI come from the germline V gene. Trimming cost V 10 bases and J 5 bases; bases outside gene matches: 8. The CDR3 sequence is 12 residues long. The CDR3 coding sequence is TGTGCCACCGGTGAGGGAGGGCACGAGCAGTACTTC. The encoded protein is CATGEGGHEQYF.

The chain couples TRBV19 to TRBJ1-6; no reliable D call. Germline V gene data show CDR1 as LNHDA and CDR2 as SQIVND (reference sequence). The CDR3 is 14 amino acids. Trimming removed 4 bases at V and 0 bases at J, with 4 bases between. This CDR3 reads CASSRGSYNSPLHF. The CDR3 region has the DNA TGTGCCAGTAGTAGAGGCTCCTATAATTCACCCCTCCACTTT.

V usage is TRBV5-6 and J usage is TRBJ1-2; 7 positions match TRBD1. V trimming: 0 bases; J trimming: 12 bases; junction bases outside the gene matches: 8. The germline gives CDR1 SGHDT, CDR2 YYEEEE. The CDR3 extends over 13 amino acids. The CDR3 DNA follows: TGTGCCAGCAGCTTGGAACAGGGGCAAGGCGACACCTTC. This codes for CASSLEQGQGDTF. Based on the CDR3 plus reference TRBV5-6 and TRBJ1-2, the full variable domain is DAGVTQSPTHLIKTRGQQVTLRCSPKSGHDTVSWYQQALGQGPQFIFQYYEEEERQRGNFPDRFSGHQFPNYSSELNVNALLLGDSALYLCASSLEQGQGDTFGSGTRLTVV.

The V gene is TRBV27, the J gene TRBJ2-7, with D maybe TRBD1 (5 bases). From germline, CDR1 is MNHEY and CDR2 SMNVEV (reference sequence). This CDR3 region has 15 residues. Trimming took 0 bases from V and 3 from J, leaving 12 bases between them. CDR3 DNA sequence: TGTGCCAGCAGTTTATCGCCAGGGTGGGGCTACGAGCAGTACTTC. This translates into CASSLSPGWGYEQYF.

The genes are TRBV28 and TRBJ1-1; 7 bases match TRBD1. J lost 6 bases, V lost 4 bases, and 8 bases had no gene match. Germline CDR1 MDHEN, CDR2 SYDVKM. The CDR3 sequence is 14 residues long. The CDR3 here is CASSSNRGRSEAFF. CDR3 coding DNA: TGTGCCAGCAGTTCCAACAGGGGTAGATCTGAAGCTTTCTTT.

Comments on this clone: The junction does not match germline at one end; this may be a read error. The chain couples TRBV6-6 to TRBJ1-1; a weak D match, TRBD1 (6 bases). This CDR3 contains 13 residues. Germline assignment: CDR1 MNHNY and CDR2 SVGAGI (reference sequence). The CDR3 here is CASRVTGNSEAFF. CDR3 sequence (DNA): TGTGCCAGCAGAGTTACAGGGAACTCTGAAGCTTTCTTT.

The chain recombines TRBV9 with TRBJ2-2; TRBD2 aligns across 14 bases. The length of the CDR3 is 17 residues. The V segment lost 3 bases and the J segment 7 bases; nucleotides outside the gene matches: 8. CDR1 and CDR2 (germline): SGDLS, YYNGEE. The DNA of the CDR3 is TGTGCCAGCAGCGAGAGGACTAGCGGGGGGTTTGACGGGGAGCTGTTTTTT. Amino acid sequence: CASSERTSGGFDGELFF.

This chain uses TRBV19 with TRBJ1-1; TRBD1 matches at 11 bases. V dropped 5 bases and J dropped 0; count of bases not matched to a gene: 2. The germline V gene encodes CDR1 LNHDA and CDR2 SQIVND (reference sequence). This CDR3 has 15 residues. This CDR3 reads CASSRDRGVNTEAFF. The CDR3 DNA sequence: TGTGCCAGTAGTCGGGACAGGGGGGTGAACACTGAAGCTTTCTTT.

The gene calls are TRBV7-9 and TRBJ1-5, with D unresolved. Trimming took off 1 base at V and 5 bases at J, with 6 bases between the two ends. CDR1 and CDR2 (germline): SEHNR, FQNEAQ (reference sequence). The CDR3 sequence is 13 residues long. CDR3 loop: CASSLGPHQPQHF. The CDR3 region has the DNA TGTGCCAGCAGCTTAGGGCCGCATCAGCCCCAGCATTTT.

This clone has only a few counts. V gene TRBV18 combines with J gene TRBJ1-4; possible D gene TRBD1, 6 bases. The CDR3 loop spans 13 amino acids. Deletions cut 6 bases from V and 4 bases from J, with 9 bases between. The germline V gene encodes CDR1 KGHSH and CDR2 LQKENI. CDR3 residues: CASSQGGNEKLFF. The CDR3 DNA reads TGTGCCAGCTCTCAAGGGGGTAATGAAAAACTGTTTTTT.

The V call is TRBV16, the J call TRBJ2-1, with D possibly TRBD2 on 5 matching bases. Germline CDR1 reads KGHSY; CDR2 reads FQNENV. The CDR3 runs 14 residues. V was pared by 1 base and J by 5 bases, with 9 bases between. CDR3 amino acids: CASSQFAGDNEQFF. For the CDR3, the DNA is TGTGCCAGCAGCCAATTCGCCGGGGACAATGAGCAGTTCTTC. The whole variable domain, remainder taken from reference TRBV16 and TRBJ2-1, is GEEVAQTPKHLVRGEGQKAKLYCAPIKGHSYVFWYQQVLKNEFKFLISFQNENVFDETGMPKERFSAKCLPNSPCSLEIQATKLEDSAVYFCASSQFAGDNEQFFGPGTRLTVL.

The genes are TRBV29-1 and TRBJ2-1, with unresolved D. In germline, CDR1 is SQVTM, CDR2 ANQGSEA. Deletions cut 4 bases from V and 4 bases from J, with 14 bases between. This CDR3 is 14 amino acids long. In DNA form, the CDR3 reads TGCAGCGTTGGCTATTTGAACCTATACAATGAGCAGTTCTTC. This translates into CSVGYLNLYNEQFF.

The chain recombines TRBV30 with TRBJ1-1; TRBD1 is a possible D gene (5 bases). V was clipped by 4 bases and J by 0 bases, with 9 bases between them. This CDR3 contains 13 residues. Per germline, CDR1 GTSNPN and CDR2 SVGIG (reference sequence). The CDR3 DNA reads TGTGCCTGGAAAAGACAGCTGAACACTGAAGCTTTCTTT. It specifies CAWKRQLNTEAFF.

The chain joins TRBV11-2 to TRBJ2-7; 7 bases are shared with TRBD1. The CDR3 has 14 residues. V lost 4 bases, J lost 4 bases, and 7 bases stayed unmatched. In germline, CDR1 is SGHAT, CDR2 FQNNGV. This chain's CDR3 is CASSSYRGVYEQYF. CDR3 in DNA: TGTGCCAGCAGCTCATACAGGGGCGTGTACGAGCAGTACTTC.

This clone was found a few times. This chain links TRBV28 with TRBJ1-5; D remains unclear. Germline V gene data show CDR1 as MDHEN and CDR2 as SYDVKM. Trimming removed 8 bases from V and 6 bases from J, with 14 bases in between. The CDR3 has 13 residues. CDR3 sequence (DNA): TGTGCCAGCGCCCGGGGAAGAGGTCAGCCCCAGCATTTT. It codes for CASARGRGQPQHF.

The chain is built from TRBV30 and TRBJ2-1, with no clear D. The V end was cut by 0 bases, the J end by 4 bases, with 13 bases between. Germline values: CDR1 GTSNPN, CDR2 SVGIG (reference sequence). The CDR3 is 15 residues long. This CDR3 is CAWSVMAALYNEQFF. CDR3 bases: TGTGCCTGGAGTGTAATGGCCGCCTTATACAATGAGCAGTTCTTC.

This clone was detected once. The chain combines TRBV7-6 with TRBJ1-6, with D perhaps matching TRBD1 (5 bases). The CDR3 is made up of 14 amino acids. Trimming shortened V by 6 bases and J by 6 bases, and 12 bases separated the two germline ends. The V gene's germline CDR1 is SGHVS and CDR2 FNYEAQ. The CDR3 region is CASSPQGGNSPLHF. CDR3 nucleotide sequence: TGTGCCAGCAGTCCCCAGGGAGGTAATTCACCCCTCCACTTT. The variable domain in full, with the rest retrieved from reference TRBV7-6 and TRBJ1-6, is GAGVSQSPRYKVTKRGQDVALRCDPISGHVSLYWYRQALGQGPEFLTYFNYEAQQDKSGLPNDRFSAERPEGSISTLTIQRTEQRDSAMYRCASSPQGGNSPLHFGNGTRLTVT.

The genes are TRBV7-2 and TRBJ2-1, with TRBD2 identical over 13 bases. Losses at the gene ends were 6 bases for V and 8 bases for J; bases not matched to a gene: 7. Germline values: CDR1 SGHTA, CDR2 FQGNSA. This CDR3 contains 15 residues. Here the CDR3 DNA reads TGTGCCAGCAGTTTACTAGCGGGAGGGCCGCATGAGCAGTTCTTC. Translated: CASSLLAGGPHEQFF.

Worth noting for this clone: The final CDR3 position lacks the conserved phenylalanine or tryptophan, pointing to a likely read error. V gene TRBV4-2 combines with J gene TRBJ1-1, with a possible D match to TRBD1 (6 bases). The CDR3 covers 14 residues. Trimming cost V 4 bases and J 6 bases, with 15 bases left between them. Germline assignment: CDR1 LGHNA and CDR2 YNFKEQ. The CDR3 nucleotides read TGTGCCAGCAGCCCTTGGACAGAGGGTCCTGAAGCTTTCCTT. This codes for CASSPWTEGPEAFL.